This paragraph covers one T cell receptor (beta chain) sequence. What it recognizes is unknown. The data originate from a study of shared clonotypes between healthy human individuals. On the study more broadly: Per donor, three plates held CD4 naive cells, three held CD4 memory, two held CD8 naive and one held CD8 memory.

Trimming took off 2 bases at V and 1 base at J, with 8 bases between the two ends. The CDR3 has 14 amino acids. Germline V lookup: CDR1 SGHTA, CDR2 FQGNSA. The study, taken as a whole, reports: Naive subsets generally exceeded memory subsets in estimated richness.

The deep-level immunoSEQ assay was used. Only in-frame clones appear in the TCRdb table, and some are missing; sequencing was by immunoSEQ multiplex PCR. Of roughly 2.5 million clones in the sample, approximately 90% are singletons; the top ten hold about 0.13%. Those who donated were healthy HIV-negative adults, with no recent acute infections or vaccinations reported. The sequence was collected from a young man in good health. The rearrangement links TRBV7-2 to TRBJ2-5; D tentatively reads TRBD1 or TRBD2 (5 bases each). The sample comprised naive CD4+ T cells sorted from blood. Indicated subset: CD45RA+ positively selected. CDR3 DNA sequence: TGTGCCAGCAGCTTATACGGGACCCAAGAGACCCAGTACTTC. Residues: CASSLYGTQETQYF. Full variable domain (remainder filled in from reference TRBV7-2 and TRBJ2-5): GAGVSQSPSNKVTEKGKDVELRCDPISGHTALYWYRQSLGQGLEFLIYFQGNSAPDKSGLPSDRFSAERTGGSVSTLTIQRTQQEDSAVYLCASSLYGTQETQYFGPGTRLLVL.